The 26 T cell receptor beta chains below were found in one sample sequenced in a study of long-term antiretroviral therapy in people with HIV. Samples were assayed with immunoSEQ v3.0 at survey level. Sequencing used immunoSEQ multiplex PCR; TCRdb keeps in-frame clones, though not all of them. The sample includes 35,000 to 45,000 clones, over 75% of them seen just once. This specimen was unsorted PBMCs, taken 2.2 years after starting antiretroviral therapy. Source of these receptors: a man aged 18 to 30 with HIV.

This clone was seen a handful of times. The V gene is TRBV9, the J gene TRBJ2-3; TRBD1 might be the D (6 bases). Trimming took off 1 base at V and 2 bases at J, with 11 bases between the two ends. The CDR3 runs to 15 residues. The V gene's germline CDR1 is SGDLS and CDR2 YYNGEE. Here the CDR3 reads CASSVQGRATDTQYF. The CDR3 DNA sequence: TGTGCCAGCAGCGTACAGGGGCGTGCCACAGATACGCAGTATTTT.

V gene TRBV4-3 combines with J gene TRBJ1-2; D is perhaps TRBD1 (5 bases). V lost 0 bases and J lost 5, with 10 bases in between. Looked up from germline, CDR1 is LGHNA and CDR2 is YSLEER. CDR3 size: 14 residues. DNA for the CDR3: TGCGCCAGCAGCCAAGATGCAGGGAGGTATGGCTACACCTTC. It yields the protein CASSQDAGRYGYTF.

This sequence joins TRBV7-3 and TRBJ2-3; 8 nucleotides align to TRBD1. V was pared by 5 bases and J by 10 bases, with 11 bases of the junction left unmatched. The CDR3 is made up of 14 amino acids. Germline CDR1 is SGHTA and CDR2 is FQGTGA. Here the CDR3 DNA reads TGTGCCAGCAGCCCTCCCGGGACAGGTACGGCGCAGTATTTT. Amino acid sequence: CASSPPGTGTAQYF.

The V gene is TRBV2, the J gene TRBJ2-1; tentatively, D is TRBD2 (6 bases). Trimming removed 5 bases at V and 0 bases at J, with 14 bases between. The CDR3 sequence is 16 residues long. Germline-derived CDR1 and CDR2 are SNHLY and FYNNEI. CDR3 region: CASSNPGVNSYNEQFF. CDR3 nucleotides: TGTGCCAGCAGTAACCCGGGAGTAAACTCCTACAATGAGCAGTTCTTC.

The chain employs TRBV10-3 and TRBJ2-1; possibly TRBD2 for D (6 bases). Germline V lookup: CDR1 ENHRY, CDR2 SYGVKD. V shed 10 bases and J shed 8 bases, with 15 bases lying between them. The CDR3 is 12 amino acids. CDR3 loop: CASAGNWDEQFF. For the CDR3, the DNA is TGTGCCAGCGCGGGGAACTGGGATGAGCAGTTCTTC.

This chain joins TRBV19 and TRBJ1-2; perhaps TRBD1 as D (5 bases). V was clipped by 3 bases and J by 5 bases, with 13 bases between them. The germline CDR1 and CDR2 sequences are LNHDA and SQIVND (reference sequence). The CDR3 runs to 14 residues. The CDR3 DNA reads as TGTGCCAGTAGTATTGGTACAGGTTGGTATGGCTACACCTTC. The encoded protein is CASSIGTGWYGYTF.

The V call is TRBV29-1, the J call TRBJ1-1; no definite D call. The length of the CDR3 is 12 residues. Germline V gene sequence: CDR1 SQVTM, CDR2 ANQGSEA. Trimming took 4 bases from V and 0 from J, leaving 6 bases between them. This CDR3 reads CSVAQMNTEAFF. CDR3 bases: TGCAGCGTTGCACAGATGAACACTGAAGCTTTCTTT.

This clone came up once. J is TRBJ2-3 and V is TRBV6-5, with a weak D call TRBD2 (5 bases). V lost 6 bases and J 0 bases, leaving 10 bases between the germline ends. Looked up from germline, CDR1 is MNHEY and CDR2 is SVGAGI. This CDR3 comprises 14 residues. CDR3 sequence: CASSPGYSTDTQYF. CDR3 bases: TGTGCCAGCAGCCCGGGGTATAGCACAGATACGCAGTATTTT.

The chain has TRBV7-8 and TRBJ1-1, with D possibly TRBD1 on 5 matching bases. Germline V gives CDR1 SGHVS, CDR2 FQNEAQ. V lost 4 bases, J lost 8 bases, and 23 bases lay in between. The CDR3 consists of 16 residues. This CDR3 reads CASSSRRIRATGEAFF. CDR3 coding DNA: TGTGCCAGCAGCTCGAGAAGGATACGTGCAACAGGAGAAGCTTTCTTT. Looking up the rest from reference TRBV7-8 and TRBJ1-1 gives the full variable domain: GAGVSQSPRYKVAKRGQDVALRCDPISGHVSLFWYQQALGQGPEFLTYFQNEAQLDKSGLPSDRFFAERPEGSVSTLKIQRTQQEDSAVYLCASSSRRIRATGEAFFGQGTRLTVV.

The V and J genes are TRBV18 and TRBJ1-6; D is unresolved. V was trimmed by 0 bases and J by 8 bases, leaving 8 bases between them. Germline values: CDR1 KGHSH, CDR2 LQKENI. The CDR3 totals 14 residues. CDR3 sequence (DNA): TGTGCCAGCTCACCACCGTGGTTGGATTCACCCCTCCACTTT. It encodes CASSPPWLDSPLHF.

This clone has only a few counts. This chain connects TRBV19 to TRBJ1-5, with D maybe TRBD1 (6 bases). CDR1 and CDR2 (germline): LNHDA, SQIVND (reference sequence). The CDR3 totals 13 residues. The germline V and J ends were trimmed by 5 bases and 3 bases, with 8 bases remaining between them. The CDR3, as DNA: TGTGCCAGTAGTCAGGGGCTCAATCAGCCCCAGCATTTT. Encoded protein: CASSQGLNQPQHF.

This chain's CDR3 is CASIGPNNEQFF. CDR3 nucleotide sequence: TGTGCCAGCATAGGACCCAACAATGAGCAGTTCTTC. The J gene is TRBJ2-1, the V gene TRBV2; no clear D gene. Trimming removed 7 bases from V and 5 bases from J, with 9 bases in between. The CDR3 spans 12 residues. The V gene's germline CDR1 is SNHLY and CDR2 FYNNEI.

Of note for this clone: Different DNA sequences within this sample yield the same CDR3. The rearrangement uses TRBV4-1 and TRBJ2-7, with 8 bases aligning to TRBD1. The germline V gene has CDR1 MGHRA and CDR2 YSYEKL. With V trimmed by 3 bases and J by 2 bases, 6 bases remained unmatched. The CDR3 covers 15 residues. CDR3 in amino acids: CASSQVDRGPYEQYF. Written as DNA, the CDR3 is TGCGCCAGCAGCCAGGTTGACAGGGGTCCCTACGAGCAGTACTTC.

The gene calls are TRBV28 and TRBJ1-4, with D tentatively TRBD1 (6 bases). Germline values: CDR1 MDHEN, CDR2 SYDVKM. V lost 8 bases and J 10 bases, leaving 14 bases between the germline ends. This CDR3 spans 12 amino acids. As DNA, the CDR3 is TGTGCCAGCGGGGGCCCTACGGGAAAACTGTTTTTT. Protein sequence: CASGGPTGKLFF.

The genes are TRBV7-6 and TRBJ2-1, with 8 nucleotides matching TRBD1. CDR3 length: 14 residues. Germline V gene lookup returns CDR1 SGHVS and CDR2 FNYEAQ. V trimming: 8 bases; J trimming: 4 bases; junction bases outside the gene matches: 7. The CDR3 DNA is TGTGCCAGCGGACAGGGCACCAGGTACAATGAGCAGTTCTTC. This codes for CASGQGTRYNEQFF.

The V call is TRBV27, the J call TRBJ2-3, with 8 bases matching TRBD1. The CDR3 contains 16 residues. Germline V lookup: CDR1 MNHEY, CDR2 SMNVEV (reference sequence). V shed 4 bases, J shed 6 bases, and the junction held 12 bases outside the gene matches. CDR3 sequence: CASSSKGTGSWDTQYF. Written as DNA, the CDR3 is TGTGCCAGCAGTTCGAAAGGGACAGGTTCCTGGGATACGCAGTATTTT.

This chain connects TRBV5-1 to TRBJ1-1; D remains ambiguous. V lost 8 bases to trimming and J lost 0 bases, with 11 bases between them. The CDR3 is 13 amino acids. The germline V gene has CDR1 SGHRS and CDR2 YFSETQ. CDR3 in DNA: TGCGCCAGTGCCCTTAGGATGAACACTGAAGCTTTCTTT. It yields the protein CASALRMNTEAFF.

This chain uses TRBV27 with TRBJ1-1; no reliable D call. The CDR3 runs 14 residues. Trimming cost V 6 bases and J 6 bases, with 17 bases left between them. Germline loops: CDR1 MNHEY, CDR2 SMNVEV (reference sequence). The CDR3 sequence is CASSLLGVYSEAFF. CDR3 coding DNA: TGTGCCAGCAGCCTACTTGGGGTATATTCTGAAGCTTTCTTT.

The chain recombines TRBV30 with TRBJ2-2; D ambiguous. The germline V and J ends were trimmed by 4 bases and 6 bases, with 18 bases remaining between them. The CDR3 runs 15 residues. Germline V gene sequence: CDR1 GTSNPN, CDR2 SVGIG (reference sequence). In DNA, the CDR3 is TGTGCCTGGACCAAAAGGGATCCGGTCCCCGGGGAGCTGTTTTTT. Protein sequence: CAWTKRDPVPGELFF.

The rearrangement joins TRBV27 to TRBJ1-1; TRBD1 might be the D (5 bases). Germline V CDR1 and CDR2: MNHEY, SMNVEV (reference sequence). The ends were cut back, 3 bases at V and 0 bases at J, with 11 bases in the middle. The CDR3 spans 15 residues. The CDR3 spells CASSFGQGLNTEAFF. As DNA, the CDR3 is TGTGCCAGCAGTTTTGGGCAGGGTTTGAACACTGAAGCTTTCTTT.

V usage is TRBV10-2 and J usage is TRBJ2-5; D might be TRBD1 or TRBD2, each matching 5 bases. Per germline, CDR1 WSHSY and CDR2 SAAADI. The CDR3 runs 14 residues. V was pared by 3 bases and J by 4 bases, with 12 bases between. The CDR3 loop reads CASSDGGRGETQYF. For the CDR3, the DNA is TGCGCCAGCAGTGATGGGGGAAGGGGAGAGACCCAGTACTTC.

The rearrangement joins TRBV5-1 to TRBJ1-1; 7 bases match TRBD1. Looked up from germline, CDR1 is SGHRS and CDR2 is YFSETQ. J gave up 3 bases and V 0 bases, and 2 bases lay outside the gene matches. The CDR3 has 14 amino acids. DNA of the CDR3: TGCGCCAGCAGCTTGGACAGGGGTCACACTGAAGCTTTCTTT. Translating gives CASSLDRGHTEAFF.

The gene calls are TRBV10-3 and TRBJ1-5; D not resolved. This CDR3 is built from 16 residues. In germline, CDR1 is ENHRY, CDR2 SYGVKD. Trimming removed 0 bases at V and 4 bases at J, with 13 bases between. The CDR3 bases are TGTGCCATCAGTGAGTCGACTAGAGTTTGGAATCAGCCCCAGCATTTT. This encodes CAISESTRVWNQPQHF.

The chain uses TRBV4-3 and TRBJ2-1; the match to TRBD2 covers 10 bases. Trimming cost V 0 bases and J 5 bases; bases outside gene matches: 7. In germline, CDR1 is LGHNA, CDR2 YSLEER. The CDR3 is made up of 17 amino acids. The DNA of the CDR3 is TGCGCCAGCAGCCAAGACAGGTTAGCGGGAGGAAACAATGAGCAGTTCTTC. The encoded protein is CASSQDRLAGGNNEQFF.

The chain links TRBV9 to TRBJ2-1; D is ambiguous. The CDR3 is made up of 13 amino acids. CDR1 and CDR2 (germline): SGDLS, YYNGEE. CDR3 coding DNA: TGTGCTAGGCCGTTAGGAATCGTCAATGAGCAGTTCTTC. This translates into CARPLGIVNEQFF.

V gene TRBV21-1 combines with J gene TRBJ1-1. TRBV21-1 is annotated as a pseudogene. The CDR3 totals 16 residues. CDR3 coding DNA: TGTGCCATTACTAAAGGATGTGAGGTTGTAAGCACTGAAGCTTTCTTT. Translating gives CAITKGCEVVSTEAFF.